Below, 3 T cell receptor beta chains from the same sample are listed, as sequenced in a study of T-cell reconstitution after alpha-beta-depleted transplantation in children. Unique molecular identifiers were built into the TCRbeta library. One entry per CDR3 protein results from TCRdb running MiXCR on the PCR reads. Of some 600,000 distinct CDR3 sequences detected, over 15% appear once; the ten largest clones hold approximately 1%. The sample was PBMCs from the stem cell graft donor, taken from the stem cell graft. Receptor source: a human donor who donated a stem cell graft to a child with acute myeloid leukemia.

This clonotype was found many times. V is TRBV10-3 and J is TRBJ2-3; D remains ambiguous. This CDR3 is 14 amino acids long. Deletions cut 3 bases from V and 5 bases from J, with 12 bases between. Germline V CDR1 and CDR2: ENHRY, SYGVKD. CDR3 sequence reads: CAISEPDELDTQYF. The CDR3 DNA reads TGTGCCATCAGTGAACCCGATGAGCTAGATACGCAGTATTTT.

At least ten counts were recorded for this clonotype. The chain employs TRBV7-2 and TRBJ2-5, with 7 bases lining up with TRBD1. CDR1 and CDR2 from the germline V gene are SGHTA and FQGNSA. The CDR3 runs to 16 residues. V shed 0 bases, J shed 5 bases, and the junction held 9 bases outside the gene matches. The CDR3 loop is CASSLALDRFGETQYF. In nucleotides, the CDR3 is TGTGCCAGCAGCTTAGCGTTGGACAGGTTTGGGGAGACCCAGTACTTC. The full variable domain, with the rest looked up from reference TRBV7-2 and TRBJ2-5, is GAGVSQSPSNKVTEKGKDVELRCDPISGHTALYWYRQSLGQGLEFLIYFQGNSAPDKSGLPSDRFSAERTGGSVSTLTIQRTQQEDSAVYLCASSLALDRFGETQYFGPGTRLLVL.

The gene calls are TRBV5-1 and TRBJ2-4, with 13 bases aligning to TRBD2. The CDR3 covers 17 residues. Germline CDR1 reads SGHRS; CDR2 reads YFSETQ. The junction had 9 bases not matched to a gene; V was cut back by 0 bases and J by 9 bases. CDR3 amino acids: CASSLEGTSGTGGIQYF. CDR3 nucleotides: TGCGCCAGCAGCTTGGAGGGGACTAGCGGGACTGGCGGCATTCAGTACTTC.